This paragraph covers one TCR beta chain sequence. Antigen: not known. The sample is drawn from a study of graft-versus-host responses after intestinal transplantation. Turning to the study itself: The transplants performed in recipients were multivisceral, liver-intestinal, or isolated intestinal. Once they had received anti-thymocyte globulin induction, all recipients took tacrolimus and steroids for about three years. Study conclusions and caveats: Declines in HvG clones occurring early post-transplant were associated with peak circulating GvH clone levels. The authors found GvH clones in recipient marrow, some appearing first in ileum or blood.

Produced via immunoSEQ multiplex PCR; TCRdb's table is partial and in-frame only. The sample shows 85,000 to 90,000 clones, around 90% of them seen only once. J gave up 0 bases and V 3 bases, and 10 bases lay outside the gene matches. In germline, CDR1 is SEHNR, CDR2 FQNEAQ (reference sequence). CDR3 length equals 18 residues. Sequenced here: unstimulated CD4+ T cells sorted from spleen or lymph node cells, sampled before intestinal transplant. The V and J genes are TRBV7-9 and TRBJ2-1; 8 bases align to TRBD1. This TCR was sampled from a human donor who received an intestinal transplant. The DNA of the CDR3 is TGTGCCAGCAGCTTGGGGCAGGGGGCTTCGAGCTCCTACAATGAGCAGTTCTTC. This sequence encodes CASSLGQGASSSYNEQFF.